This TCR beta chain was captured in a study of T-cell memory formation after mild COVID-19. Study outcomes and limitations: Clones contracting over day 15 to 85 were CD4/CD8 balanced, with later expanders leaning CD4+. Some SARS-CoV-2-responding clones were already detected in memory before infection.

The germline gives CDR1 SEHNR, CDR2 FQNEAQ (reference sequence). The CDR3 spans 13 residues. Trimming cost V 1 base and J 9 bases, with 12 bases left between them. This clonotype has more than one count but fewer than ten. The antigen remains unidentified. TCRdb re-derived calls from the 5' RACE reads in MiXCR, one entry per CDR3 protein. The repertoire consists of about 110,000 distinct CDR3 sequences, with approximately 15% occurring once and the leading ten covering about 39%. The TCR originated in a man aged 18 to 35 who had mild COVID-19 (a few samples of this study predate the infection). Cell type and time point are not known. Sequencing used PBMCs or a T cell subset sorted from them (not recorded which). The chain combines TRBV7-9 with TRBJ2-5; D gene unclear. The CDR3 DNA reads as TGTGCCAGCAGCTTAGTCGATATGCCGGCCCAGTACTTC. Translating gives CASSLVDMPAQYF.